The 25 T cell receptor beta chains given below trace back to one sample, sequenced in a study of post-analysis software for immune sequencing data. Unique molecular identifiers were built into the TCR beta cDNA libraries. TCRdb re-called the PCR reads with MiXCR, one entry per CDR3 protein. There are some 190,000 distinct CDR3 sequences in the sample; approximately 28% occur only once, and roughly 3.4% lies in the top ten. Study-wide findings and caveats: Among a few TRBV segments more frequent in patients than controls were TRBV5-6, TRBV5-1 and TRBV20-1.

No antigen has been identified for these receptors. Sequences were obtained from blood. The receptors come from a girl aged 2-17 years with multiple sclerosis.

As regards this clonotype: At one end, the junction sequence differs from germline, possibly due to a read error. The chain uses TRBV6-2 or TRBV6-3 and TRBJ1-4; D is unresolved. The CDR3 totals 15 residues. In germline, CDR1 is MNHEY, CDR2 SVGEGT. The CDR3 spells CASSPRTLANEKRFF. CDR3 nucleotides: TGTGCCAGCAGCCCCCGGACCCTGGCCAATGAAAAACGGTTTTTT.

V and J are TRBV11-3 and TRBJ2-7; D is unresolved. V shed 3 bases and J shed 0 bases, with 9 bases lying between them. Germline V lookup: CDR1 SGHNT, CDR2 YENEEA. The CDR3 spans 14 residues. As DNA, the CDR3 is TGTGCCAGCAGCTTTGGGCCGAGCTCCTACGAGCAGTACTTC. It specifies CASSFGPSSYEQYF.

This clonotype has at least ten counts. The chain employs TRBV29-1 and TRBJ1-1, with D hard to call. The germline gives CDR1 SQVTM, CDR2 ANQGSEA. The germline V and J ends were trimmed by 0 bases and 0 bases, with 8 bases remaining between them. This CDR3 spans 14 amino acids. The CDR3 nucleotides read TGCAGCGTTGAAGAAACACGGATGAACACTGAAGCTTTCTTT. This translates into CSVEETRMNTEAFF.

The chain couples TRBV11-2 to TRBJ2-5, with a weak D call TRBD1 (5 bases). V lost 5 bases and J lost 5, with 12 bases in between. The CDR3 has 13 amino acids. Germline values: CDR1 SGHAT, CDR2 FQNNGV. DNA of the CDR3: TGTGCCAGCAGCCCTGACAGAGCTGAGACCCAGTACTTC. Amino acid sequence: CASSPDRAETQYF.

This clonotype was recorded a few times. This rearrangement joins TRBV6-6 to TRBJ1-2; D unclear. V lost 3 bases to trimming and J lost 7 bases, with 18 bases between them. CDR3 length: 15 amino acids. Germline lookup yields CDR1 MNHNY and CDR2 SVGAGI (reference sequence). CDR3 loop: CASSYQTIPLLGYTF. The CDR3 DNA sequence: TGTGCCAGCAGTTATCAAACGATTCCCCTCCTTGGCTACACCTTC.

This clonotype was observed at least ten times. This chain connects TRBV7-2 to TRBJ2-3, with 7 positions matching TRBD2. The germline V gene has CDR1 SGHTA and CDR2 FQGNSA. This CDR3 region has 19 residues. J was trimmed by 11 bases and V by 0 bases; bases with no gene match: 23. CDR3 sequence reads: CASSLALAAPPDLKWEQYF. For the CDR3, the DNA is TGTGCCAGCAGCTTAGCCCTAGCGGCGCCGCCGGATTTGAAGTGGGAGCAGTATTTT. The entire variable domain, with the rest obtained from reference TRBV7-2 and TRBJ2-3, is as follows: GAGVSQSPSNKVTEKGKDVELRCDPISGHTALYWYRQSLGQGLEFLIYFQGNSAPDKSGLPSDRFSAERTGGSVSTLTIQRTQQEDSAVYLCASSLALAAPPDLKWEQYFGPGTRLTVL.

In this sample, this clonotype turned up a few times. This chain joins TRBV20-1 and TRBJ2-6; the D is unclear. Germline V gene lookup returns CDR1 DFQATT and CDR2 SNEGSKA (reference sequence). CDR3 length: 13 residues. Trimming removed 1 base at V and 2 bases at J, with 3 bases between. The CDR3 DNA is TGCAGTGCTAGAGCGGCTGGGGCCAACGTCCTGACTTTC. Protein sequence: CSARAAGANVLTF.

This clonotype has ten or more counts. V and J are TRBV12-3 or TRBV12-4 and TRBJ2-7, with D uncertain. The CDR3 totals 14 residues. With 0 bases removed from V and 7 bases from J, the gap between germline ends came to 13 bases. The CDR3 sequence: CASSLANGLGEQYF. CDR3 DNA sequence: TGTGCCAGCAGTTTAGCGAACGGGTTGGGTGAGCAGTACTTC.

V gene TRBV20-1 combines with J gene TRBJ2-5; D may be TRBD1 or TRBD2 (6 bases each). The J call could be wrong; TRBJ2-7 is a better fit for the DNA end. CDR1 and CDR2 from the germline V gene are DFQATT and SNEGSKA (reference sequence). The CDR3 sequence is 13 residues long. This CDR3 reads CSATRGQTYEQYF. The CDR3 DNA is TGCAGTGCCACCCGGGGGCAGACCTACGAGCAGTACTTC.

The rearrangement joins TRBV5-4 to TRBJ2-4; D is tentatively TRBD1 or TRBD2 (5 bases each). Per germline, CDR1 SGHNT and CDR2 YYREEE (reference sequence). V was trimmed by 4 bases and J by 8 bases, leaving 13 bases between them. The CDR3 extends over 13 amino acids. Written as DNA, the CDR3 is TGTGCCAGCAGCCCGGGACCCAGAGACATTCAGTACTTC. It codes for CASSPGPRDIQYF. Full variable domain (rest looked up from reference TRBV5-4 and TRBJ2-4): ETGVTQSPTHLIKTRGQQVTLRCSSQSGHNTVSWYQQALGQGPQFIFQYYREEENGRGNFPPRFSGLQFPNYSSELNVNALELDDSALYLCASSPGPRDIQYFGAGTRLSVL.

This clonotype was seen only a few times. The CDR3 loop is CASSSPKGRSSYEQYF. CDR3 sequence (DNA): TGCGCCAGCAGCTCCCCCAAGGGACGGAGCTCCTACGAGCAGTACTTC. The chain recombines TRBV5-1 with TRBJ2-7, with D tentatively TRBD1 or TRBD2 (5 bases each). Trimming left V 3 bases short and J 0 bases short, with 16 bases between. Germline CDR1 reads SGHRS; CDR2 reads YFSETQ. The CDR3 contains 16 residues.

This chain uses TRBV20-1 with TRBJ1-1; 8 bases agree with TRBD1. The CDR3 is 15 residues long. V trimming: 3 bases; J trimming: 1 base; junction bases outside the gene matches: 7. Germline V gives CDR1 DFQATT, CDR2 SNEGSKA (reference sequence). The CDR3 spells CSASKFGTGNTEAFF. CDR3 sequence (DNA): TGCAGTGCTAGCAAGTTCGGGACAGGGAACACTGAAGCTTTCTTT.

This clonotype was seen many times. The chain links TRBV6-1 to TRBJ1-1, with D perhaps matching TRBD1 (6 bases). Germline V gene data show CDR1 as MNHNS and CDR2 as SASEGT. Trimming pared 4 bases from V and 5 bases from J, leaving 17 bases between. This CDR3 spans 15 amino acids. CDR3 coding DNA: TGTGCCAGCAGTGGACGCCCCGGGGGCGGAACTGAAGCTTTCTTT. Translated: CASSGRPGGGTEAFF.

In its sample, this clonotype was seen a few times. This rearrangement joins TRBV18 to TRBJ1-2; D may be TRBD1 (5 bases). Germline V lookup: CDR1 KGHSH, CDR2 LQKENI. The CDR3 is made up of 16 amino acids. V dropped 6 bases and J dropped 4 bases, with 21 bases sitting between them. The DNA of the CDR3 is TGTGCCAGCTCGCCCCTTTGGCGGGGGAAGACCTATGGCTACACCTTC. Translated: CASSPLWRGKTYGYTF. The variable domain in full, completed from reference TRBV18 and TRBJ1-2, reads NAGVMQNPRHLVRRRGQEARLRCSPMKGHSHVYWYRQLPEEGLKFMVYLQKENIIDESGMPKERFSAEFPKEGPSILRIQQVVRGDSAAYFCASSPLWRGKTYGYTFGSGTRLTVV.

In the case of this clonotype: It may be a read error: a sequence one base away is much more abundant. The chain couples TRBV20-1 to TRBJ2-5; D perhaps matches TRBD1 (5 bases). Judging by the DNA end, TRBJ2-1 fits better; the J call may be wrong. This CDR3 has 15 amino acids. The V gene's germline CDR1 is DFQATT and CDR2 SNEGSKA (reference sequence). DNA for the CDR3: TGCAGTGCTAGAGATGGGGCAGCCTTTCAAGAGACCCAGTTCTTC. Protein product: CSARDGAAFQETQFF.

Ten or more counts support this clonotype. This chain uses TRBV29-1 with TRBJ1-2, with D unresolved. Looked up from germline, CDR1 is SQVTM and CDR2 is ANQGSEA. The CDR3 consists of 13 residues. The ends were cut back, 2 bases at V and 5 bases at J, with 12 bases in the middle. The CDR3 DNA sequence: TGCAGCGTTGAACTTGGCGGCAAATATGGCTACACCTTC. Translating it yields CSVELGGKYGYTF. The full variable domain, completed using reference TRBV29-1 and TRBJ1-2, is SAVISQKPSRDICQRGTSLTIQCQVDSQVTMMFWYRQQPGQSLTLIATANQGSEATYESGFVIDKFPISRPNLTFSTLTVSNMSPEDSSIYLCSVELGGKYGYTFGSGTRLTVV.

In this sample, this clonotype turned up a few times. V usage is TRBV7-9 and J usage is TRBJ1-4; 9 positions agree with TRBD1. This CDR3 has 15 residues. V gave up 4 bases and J gave up 4 bases; unmatched junction bases: 4. In germline, CDR1 is SEHNR, CDR2 FQNEAQ (reference sequence). CDR3 sequence (DNA): TGTGCCAGCAGCTCGGACAGGGGAGTTAATGAAAAACTGTTTTTT. Protein: CASSSDRGVNEKLFF.

The chain uses TRBV5-4 and TRBJ1-2, with no clear D. In germline, CDR1 is SGHNT, CDR2 YYREEE (reference sequence). The CDR3 runs 16 residues. The V gene lost 4 bases and the J gene lost 0 bases, with 16 bases spanning the gap. The CDR3 here is CASSHGGLAANYGYTF. CDR3 DNA sequence: TGTGCCAGCAGCCACGGAGGTCTTGCGGCTAACTATGGCTACACCTTC.

The chain couples TRBV6-5 to TRBJ1-5, with D possibly matching TRBD1 (5 bases). Trimming cost V 5 bases and J 1 base, with 12 bases left between them. The germline V gene has CDR1 MNHEY and CDR2 SVGAGI. The CDR3 length is 15 residues. The CDR3 loop is CASSPRRASNQPQHF. CDR3 nucleotides: TGTGCCAGCAGTCCCCGCAGGGCGAGCAATCAGCCCCAGCATTTT.

This clonotype was detected ten times or more. The chain couples TRBV28 to TRBJ2-5; D not certain. The CDR3 totals 13 residues. Germline CDR1 reads MDHEN; CDR2 reads SYDVKM. V was clipped by 3 bases and J by 5 bases, with 10 bases between them. The CDR3 sequence is CASSFDQWETQYF. CDR3 sequence (DNA): TGTGCCAGCAGTTTTGATCAGTGGGAGACCCAGTACTTC.

The rearrangement joins TRBV20-1 to TRBJ2-3, with D possibly matching TRBD2 (7 bases). The CDR3 contains 14 residues. Trimming shortened V by 3 bases and J by 6 bases, and 16 bases separated the two germline ends. The germline gives CDR1 DFQATT, CDR2 SNEGSKA (reference sequence). This chain's CDR3 is CSASSPGGRDTQYF. The CDR3 bases are TGCAGTGCTAGCAGTCCGGGGGGCCGGGATACGCAGTATTTT.

This clonotype was seen more than once but under ten times. The genes are TRBV28 and TRBJ1-2; maybe TRBD1 (5 bases). Germline V lookup: CDR1 MDHEN, CDR2 SYDVKM. The germline V and J ends were trimmed by 7 bases and 0 bases, with 12 bases remaining between them. The CDR3 loop spans 14 amino acids. In nucleotides, the CDR3 is TGTGCCAGCACTCAGGGTAATTCTAACTATGGCTACACCTTC. It specifies CASTQGNSNYGYTF.

This clonotype was counted at least ten times. The chain uses TRBV3-1 and TRBJ2-7; D call uncertain. The germline V and J ends were trimmed by 0 bases and 2 bases, with 8 bases remaining between them. The CDR3 has 14 amino acids. The germline V gene has CDR1 LGHDT and CDR2 YNNKEL (reference sequence). CDR3 protein: CASSQDRGPYEQYF. In DNA form, the CDR3 reads TGTGCCAGCAGCCAAGATCGTGGGCCCTACGAGCAGTACTTC.

Worth noting for this clonotype: This sequence may be a read error, since a much larger clone differs from it by one base. V usage is TRBV11-2 and J usage is TRBJ2-1; 7 bases match TRBD1. The V and J ends lost 6 bases and 2 bases, in that order; junction bases with no gene match: 7. The CDR3 has 15 residues. Germline loops: CDR1 SGHAT, CDR2 FQNNGV. The CDR3 here is CASRLQTGPYNEQFF. The CDR3 nucleotides read TGTGCCAGCAGACTCCAGACAGGGCCCTACAATGAGCAGTTCTTC.

This clonotype came up a few times. This CDR3 is CASSYKGMNTEAFF. CDR3 nucleotide sequence: TGTGCCAGCAGTTACAAGGGTATGAACACTGAAGCTTTCTTT. The chain recombines TRBV6-6 with TRBJ1-1; D is unresolved. CDR1 MNHNY and CDR2 SVGAGI come from the germline V gene (reference sequence). Trimming left V 2 bases short and J 0 bases short, with 7 bases between. The CDR3 spans 14 residues.